This T cell receptor beta chain was obtained from a study of blood T cells in healthy people across ages. Primed by a sample-barcoded 5' primer and a J-beta primer mix, a second PCR proceeded for about 7 to 11 cycles. Each CDR3 protein is one row after TCRdb ran MiXCR on the 5' RACE reads. The sample lists hundreds of thousands of distinct CDR3 sequences; over 45% were seen once. CDR3 size: 14 residues. Germline-derived CDR1 and CDR2 are MDHEN and SYDVKM. After removal of 2 bases from V and 5 bases from J, the junction contained 5 bases not matched to a gene. Approximately 10 milliliters was the volume of peripheral blood drawn from each donor.

The rearrangement links TRBV28 to TRBJ2-5; 7 bases line up with TRBD2. This sequence was found in a young man in good health. Sequenced: blood. The CDR3, as DNA: TGTGCCAGCAGTTTACCGGGAGGATCGGAGACCCAGTACTTC. Protein: CASSLPGGSETQYF.